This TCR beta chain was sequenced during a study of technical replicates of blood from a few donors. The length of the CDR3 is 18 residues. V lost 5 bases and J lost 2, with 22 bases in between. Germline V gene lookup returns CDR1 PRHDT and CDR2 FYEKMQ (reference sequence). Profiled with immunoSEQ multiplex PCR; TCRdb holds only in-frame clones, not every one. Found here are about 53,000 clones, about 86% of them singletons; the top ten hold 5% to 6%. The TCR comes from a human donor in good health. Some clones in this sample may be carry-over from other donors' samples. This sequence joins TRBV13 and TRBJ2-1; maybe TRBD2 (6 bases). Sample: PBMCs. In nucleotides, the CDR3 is TGTGCCAGCAGCGAGTTCCTAGCGAGGGCCCTCACCTACAATGAGCAGTTCTTC. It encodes CASSEFLARALTYNEQFF.